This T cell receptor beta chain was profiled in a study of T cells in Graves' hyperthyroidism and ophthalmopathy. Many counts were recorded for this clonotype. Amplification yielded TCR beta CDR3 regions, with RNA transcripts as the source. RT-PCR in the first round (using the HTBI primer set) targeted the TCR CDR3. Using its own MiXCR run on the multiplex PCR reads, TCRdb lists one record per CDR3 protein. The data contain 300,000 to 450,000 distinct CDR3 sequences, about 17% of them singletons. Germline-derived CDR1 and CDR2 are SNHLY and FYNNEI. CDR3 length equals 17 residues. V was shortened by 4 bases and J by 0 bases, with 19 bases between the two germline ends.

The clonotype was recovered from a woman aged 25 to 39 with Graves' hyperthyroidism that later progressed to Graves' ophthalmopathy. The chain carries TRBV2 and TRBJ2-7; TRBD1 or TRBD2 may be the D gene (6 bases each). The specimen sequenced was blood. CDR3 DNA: TGTGCCAGCAGTGGTATTCTGAGGGGGGCTGTCTCCTACGAGCAGTACTTC. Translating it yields CASSGILRGAVSYEQYF.